This T cell receptor beta chain was sequenced in a study of T cells after yellow fever vaccination. Study-wide results and limits: Sorted repertoires could include abundant contaminating clonotypes from bulk cells.

There are many counts of this clonotype. Its target is not known. It was through 5'RACE template switching that TCR cDNA was made, with a universal primer site and UMIs added. TCRdb re-analysed the 5' RACE reads in MiXCR, keeping a single row per CDR3 protein. The table shows over 110,000 distinct CDR3 sequences, with about 8% occurring only once. This receptor was obtained from a man between 25 and 39 years old who received the YFV17D yellow fever vaccine. This specimen was CD4+ T cells sorted from PBMCs, taken 5 days after the yellow fever booster vaccination.

The chain's CDR3 is CASSSGLADYEQYF. The CDR3 bases are TGTGCCAGCAGTTCCGGACTAGCGGACTACGAGCAGTACTTC. The chain recombines TRBV12-3 or TRBV12-4 with TRBJ2-7, with 10 bases that match TRBD2. V trimming: 4 bases; J trimming: 3 bases; junction bases outside the gene matches: 3. The CDR3 is made up of 14 amino acids.